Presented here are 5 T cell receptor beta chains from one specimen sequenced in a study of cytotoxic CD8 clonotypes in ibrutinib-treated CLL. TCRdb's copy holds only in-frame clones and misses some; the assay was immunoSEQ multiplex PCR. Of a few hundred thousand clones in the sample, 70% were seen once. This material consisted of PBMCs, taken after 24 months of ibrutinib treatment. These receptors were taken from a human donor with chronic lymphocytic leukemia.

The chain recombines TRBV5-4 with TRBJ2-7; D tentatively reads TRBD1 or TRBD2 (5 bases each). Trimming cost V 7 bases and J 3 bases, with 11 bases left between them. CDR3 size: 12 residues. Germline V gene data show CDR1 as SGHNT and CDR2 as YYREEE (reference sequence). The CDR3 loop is CASGRGVYEQYF. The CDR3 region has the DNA TGTGCCAGCGGCAGAGGGGTCTACGAGCAGTACTTC.

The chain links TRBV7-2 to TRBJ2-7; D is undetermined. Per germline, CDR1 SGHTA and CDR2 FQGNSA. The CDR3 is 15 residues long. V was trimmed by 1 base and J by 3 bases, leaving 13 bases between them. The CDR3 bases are TGTGCCAGCAGCTTAGATGGCGACTCGGGCTACGAGCAGTACTTC. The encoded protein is CASSLDGDSGYEQYF.

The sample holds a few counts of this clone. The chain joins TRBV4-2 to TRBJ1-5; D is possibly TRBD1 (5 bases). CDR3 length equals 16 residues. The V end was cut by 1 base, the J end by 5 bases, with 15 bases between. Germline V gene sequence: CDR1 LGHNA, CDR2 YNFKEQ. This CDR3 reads CASSQVLARGDQPQHF. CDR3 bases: TGTGCCAGCAGCCAAGTGCTGGCACGGGGCGATCAGCCCCAGCATTTT.

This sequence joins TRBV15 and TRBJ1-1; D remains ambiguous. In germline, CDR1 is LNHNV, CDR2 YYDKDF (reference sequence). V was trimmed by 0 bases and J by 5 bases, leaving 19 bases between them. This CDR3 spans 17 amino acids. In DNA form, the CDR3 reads TGTGCCACCAGCAGAGACCCTTTTAGTGGCAGCGGGACTGAAGCTTTCTTT. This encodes CATSRDPFSGSGTEAFF. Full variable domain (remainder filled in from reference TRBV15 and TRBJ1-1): DAMVIQNPRYQVTQFGKPVTLSCSQTLNHNVMYWYQQKSSQAPKLLFHYYDKDFNNEADTPDNFQSRRPNTSFCFLDIRSPGLGDTAMYLCATSRDPFSGSGTEAFFGQGTRLTVV.

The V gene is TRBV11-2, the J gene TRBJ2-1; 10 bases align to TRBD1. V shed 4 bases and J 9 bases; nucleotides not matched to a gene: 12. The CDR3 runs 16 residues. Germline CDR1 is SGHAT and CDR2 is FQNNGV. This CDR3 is CASSSLGQGRYSEQFF. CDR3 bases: TGTGCCAGCAGCTCACTGGGACAGGGGAGGTATAGTGAGCAGTTCTTC.